This is a list of T cell receptor beta chains from one sample in a study of neurological immune-mediated disorders. TCRdb recomputed calls from the 5' RACE reads with MiXCR, one row per CDR3 protein. The table records about 71,000 distinct CDR3 sequences, approximately 13% of them present only once. Sequencing was carried out using PBMCs. These receptors all stem from a female donor with HTLV-1-associated myelopathy (HAM/TSP). Each CDR3 is given with its conserved first and last residue. A D gene is named only where the DNA matches it firmly. Where a row states a size, it is once, few, many or the class of an expanded clone; other rows omit it.

clone_size: many; cdr3_length: 16; j_call: TRBJ1-1; d_call: .; v_call: TRBV9; cdr3_nt: TGTGCCAGCAGTCTGGGGGCCATACCGAAGAACACTGAAGCTTTCTTT; cdr3_aa: CASSLGAIPKNTEAFF
clone_size: many; cdr3_length: 15; j_call: TRBJ2-7; d_call: TRBD1; v_call: TRBV24-1; cdr3_nt: TGTGCCACCAGTGACCCCGGACAGGGGAGCAACGAGCAGTACTTC; cdr3_aa: CATSDPGQGSNEQYF
clone_size: few; cdr3_length: 17; j_call: TRBJ2-1; d_call: .; v_call: TRBV4-1; cdr3_nt: TGCGCCAGCAGCCAAGATCTGGGGGGGGGCCTCCCTGATGAGCAGTTCTTC; cdr3_aa: CASSQDLGGGLPDEQFF
clone_size: many; cdr3_length: 12; j_call: TRBJ2-7; d_call: .; v_call: TRBV15; cdr3_nt: TGTGCTACCAGCAGAGGTGGGGGAGAGCAGTACTTC; cdr3_aa: CATSRGGGEQYF
clone_size: many; cdr3_length: 12; j_call: TRBJ1-5; d_call: .; v_call: TRBV28; cdr3_nt: TGTGCCAGCAGTTACAGGGCCGCGGCCCAGCATTTT; cdr3_aa: CASSYRAAAQHF
clone_size: many; cdr3_length: 16; j_call: TRBJ2-7; d_call: .; v_call: TRBV6-5; cdr3_nt: TGTGCCAGCAGTTGGACCGGGACCCAGAGCTCCTACGAGCAGTACTTC; cdr3_aa: CASSWTGTQSSYEQYF
clone_size: many; cdr3_length: 13; j_call: TRBJ2-3; d_call: .; v_call: TRBV20-1; cdr3_nt: TGCAGTGCTAGCGGGGGGCAGGTAGATACGCAGTATTTT; cdr3_aa: CSASGGQVDTQYF
clone_size: .; cdr3_length: 15; j_call: TRBJ2-4; d_call: TRBD2; v_call: TRBV5-1; cdr3_nt: TGCGCCAGCAGCGGGACTAGCGGGGAAAAAAACATTCAGTACTTC; cdr3_aa: CASSGTSGEKNIQYF
clone_size: many; cdr3_length: 14; j_call: TRBJ1-1; d_call: .; v_call: TRBV21-1; cdr3_nt: TGTGCCAACCACCGGGACAGGGTGAACACTGAAGCTTTCTTT; cdr3_aa: CANHRDRVNTEAFF
clone_size: many; cdr3_length: 12; j_call: TRBJ1-1; d_call: .; v_call: TRBV20-1; cdr3_nt: TGCAGTGTTAACAGAATGAACACTGAAGCTTTCTTT; cdr3_aa: CSVNRMNTEAFF
clone_size: .; cdr3_length: 16; j_call: TRBJ1-1; d_call: .; v_call: TRBV5-6; cdr3_nt: TGTGCCAGCAGCGGAGGTATCTGGGACCCCAGCACTGAAGCTTTCTTT; cdr3_aa: CASSGGIWDPSTEAFF
clone_size: many; cdr3_length: 16; j_call: TRBJ2-3; d_call: .; v_call: TRBV5-1; cdr3_nt: TGCGCCAGCAGCTTGAGTGGGAGCAGGATCAAGGAGACGCAGTATTTT; cdr3_aa: CASSLSGSRIKETQYF
clone_size: many; cdr3_length: 14; j_call: TRBJ2-7; d_call: .; v_call: TRBV4-2; cdr3_nt: TGTGCCAGCAGCCAAGTAGGACATAAGGACGAGCAGTACTTC; cdr3_aa: CASSQVGHKDEQYF
clone_size: many; cdr3_length: 13; j_call: TRBJ2-5; d_call: .; v_call: TRBV27; cdr3_nt: TGTGCCAGCAGTTTATCGGGGGGAGAGACCCAGTACTTC; cdr3_aa: CASSLSGGETQYF
clone_size: many; cdr3_length: 15; j_call: TRBJ2-4; d_call: .; v_call: TRBV5-1; cdr3_nt: TGCGCCAGCAGCTTGGGAAGGTTCGGGAAAAACATTCAGTACTTC; cdr3_aa: CASSLGRFGKNIQYF
clone_size: many; cdr3_length: 14; j_call: TRBJ1-6; d_call: TRBD1; v_call: TRBV5-1; cdr3_nt: TGCGCCAGCAGCCCCGGGACAGTAGGCTCACCCCTCCACTTT; cdr3_aa: CASSPGTVGSPLHF
clone_size: many; cdr3_length: 16; j_call: TRBJ2-1; d_call: .; v_call: TRBV7-3; cdr3_nt: TGTGCCAGCAGCTTATCTTACGGGGGCCGGCACAATGAGCAGTTCTTC; cdr3_aa: CASSLSYGGRHNEQFF
clone_size: many; cdr3_length: 13; j_call: TRBJ2-7; d_call: .; v_call: TRBV5-5; cdr3_nt: TGTGCCAGCACAAACGGGGGTACCTACGAGCAGTACTTC; cdr3_aa: CASTNGGTYEQYF
clone_size: many; cdr3_length: 15; j_call: TRBJ1-1; d_call: TRBD1; v_call: TRBV5-1; cdr3_nt: TGCGCCAGCAGCCCGGGTGGGACAGGGGACACTGAAGCTTTCTTT; cdr3_aa: CASSPGGTGDTEAFF
clone_size: many; cdr3_length: 12; j_call: TRBJ2-1; d_call: .; v_call: TRBV20-1; cdr3_nt: TGCAGTGCTAGAGGGACTGGTAATGAGCAGTTCTTC; cdr3_aa: CSARGTGNEQFF
clone_size: many; cdr3_length: 13; j_call: TRBJ1-1; d_call: .; v_call: TRBV20-1; cdr3_nt: TGCAGTGCTAGGCCGGCTTTGAACACTGAAGCTTTCTTT; cdr3_aa: CSARPALNTEAFF